These T cell receptor beta chains were read from a single sample in a study of blood T cell repertoires in COVID-19. Sequencing was performed with immunoSEQ multiplex PCR; in TCRdb, only in-frame clones are kept and a portion is missing. The sample records around 270,000 clones, 84% being singletons. The sequenced sample consisted of peripheral blood. The receptor set was obtained from a woman aged 40 to 55 who had recovered from COVID-19. Each CDR3 is given with its conserved first and last residue. Fields, in order: D gene, J gene, clone size, V gene, CDR3 length, CDR3 protein, CDR3 DNA. The D gene is left open where the match is weak. Size values are once, few and many counts, or a class for expanded clones, and some rows have none.

- | TRBJ2-7 | - | TRBV2 | 16 | CASSEARQGLSYEQYF | TGTGCCAGCAGTGAAGCGCGGCAGGGCCTCTCCTACGAGCAGTACTTC
- | TRBJ2-7 | once | TRBV5-1 | 13 | CASGLGGENEQYF | TGCGCCAGCGGGTTAGGCGGGGAGAACGAGCAGTACTTC
- | TRBJ1-6 | - | TRBV10-2 | 13 | CASIMTGISPLHF | TGCGCCAGCATCATGACAGGAATTTCACCCCTCCACTTT
- | TRBJ1-2 | - | TRBV16 | 11 | CASSQGMTRDF | TGTGCCAGCAGCCAAGGTATGACCCGGGACTTC
TRBD1 | TRBJ2-3 | - | TRBV7-9 | 15 | CASSRGQTSTDTQYF | TGTGCCAGCAGCCGGGGACAGACTAGCACAGATACGCAGTATTTT
- | TRBJ2-5 | - | TRBV19 | 15 | CASSPWGSEPGAQYF | TGTGCCAGTAGTCCGTGGGGGTCCGAACCGGGGGCCCAGTACTTC
- | TRBJ2-7 | once | TRBV9 | 16 | CASSARGQLVRNEQYF | TGTGCCAGCAGCGCCCGCGGACAGTTGGTTAGGAACGAGCAGTACTTC
TRBD2 | TRBJ2-5 | - | TRBV29-1 | 17 | CSVEDRSSGGAGKTQYF | TGCAGCGTTGAAGATCGATCTAGCGGGGGGGCGGGAAAGACCCAGTACTTC
TRBD2 | TRBJ2-7 | - | TRBV7-9 | 13 | CASSLVGGIEQYF | TGTGCCAGCAGCTTAGTCGGGGGGATTGAGCAGTACTTC
TRBD1 | TRBJ2-5 | - | TRBV7-2 | 16 | CASSLAGTGPWETQYF | TGTGCCAGCAGCTTAGCGGGGACAGGGCCGTGGGAGACCCAGTACTTC
- | TRBJ2-2 | - | TRBV4-2 | 14 | CASSLHSETGELFF | TGTGCCAGCAGCCTTCATTCCGAGACCGGGGAGCTGTTTTTT
- | TRBJ2-1 | - | TRBV7-2 | 15 | CASSPGGLSYNEQFF | TGTGCCAGCAGCCCCGGGGGGCTGTCCTACAATGAGCAGTTCTTC
- | TRBJ1-2 | - | TRBV27 | 14 | CASSPPDRKGGYTF | TGTGCCAGCAGCCCTCCTGACAGGAAGGGTGGCTACACCTTC
- | TRBJ1-2 | - | TRBV7-9 | 12 | CASSLEGIDYTF | TGTGCCAGCAGCTTGGAGGGAATAGATTACACCTTC
- | TRBJ1-5 | - | TRBV7-9 | 16 | CASSLGTLARNQPQHF | TGTGCCAGCAGCTTGGGCACTCTCGCCCGAAATCAGCCCCAGCATTTT
TRBD1 | TRBJ2-7 | - | TRBV28 | 15 | CASSLLQGVPYEQYF | TGTGCCAGCAGTTTACTCCAGGGGGTGCCCTACGAGCAGTACTTC
- | TRBJ2-2 | - | TRBV11-2 | 14 | CASSLVRATGELFF | TGTGCCAGCAGCTTAGTCAGGGCCACCGGGGAGCTGTTTTTT
- | TRBJ2-7 | - | TRBV5-8 | 15 | CASSLGPTSSYEQYF | TGTGCCAGCAGCTTGGGTCCCACGAGCTCCTACGAGCAGTACTTC
- | TRBJ1-2 | few | TRBV27 | 18 | CASSSRRGSTVANYGYTF | TGTGCCAGCAGTTCCCGAAGGGGGTCGACCGTAGCTAACTATGGCTACACCTTC
- | TRBJ1-1 | - | TRBV5-1 | 15 | CASSSLSGTPTEAFF | TGCGCCAGCAGCTCGCTTTCCGGGACACCGACTGAAGCTTTCTTT
- | TRBJ2-1 | - | TRBV11-2 | 15 | CASSYLRQAYNEQFF | TGTGCCAGCAGCTACCTACGACAGGCTTACAATGAGCAGTTCTTC
- | TRBJ1-1 | - | TRBV28 | 13 | CASGTTGNTEAFF | TGTGCCAGCGGAACCACAGGGAACACTGAAGCTTTCTTT
- | TRBJ1-2 | - | TRBV2 | 14 | CASSEVTFSLGYTF | TGTGCCAGCAGTGAAGTTACTTTCTCCCTTGGCTACACCTTC
TRBD1 | TRBJ1-2 | - | TRBV28 | 12 | CASRTGINGYTF | TGTGCCAGCAGGACAGGGATCAATGGCTACACCTTC
TRBD1 | TRBJ2-5 | - | TRBV6-5 | 15 | CASSYRDRGEETQYF | TGTGCCAGCAGTTACCGGGACAGGGGAGAAGAGACCCAGTACTTC
TRBD1 | TRBJ1-1 | - | TRBV5-6 | 16 | CASSLSRGRRNTEAFF | TGTGCCAGCAGCTTGTCCAGGGGGCGTAGGAACACTGAAGCTTTCTTT
TRBD1 | TRBJ1-1 | - | TRBV18 | 15 | CASSPPLAQGASAFF | TGTGCCAGCTCACCACCACTCGCACAGGGGGCTTCGGCTTTCTTT
- | TRBJ1-1 | once | TRBV10-3 | 18 | CAISESRTRGSPNTEAFF | TGTGCCATCAGTGAGTCGAGAACAAGGGGCTCCCCGAACACTGAAGCTTTCTTT
TRBD1 | TRBJ1-2 | - | TRBV2 | 15 | CASSVQRTGNHGYTF | TGTGCCAGCAGTGTCCAAAGGACAGGGAACCATGGCTACACCTTC
- | TRBJ1-1 | - | TRBV11-3 | 18 | CASSHPWYDQSRNTEAFF | TGTGCCAGCAGCCACCCCTGGTATGACCAATCTAGGAACACTGAAGCTTTCTTT
TRBD2 | TRBJ2-1 | - | TRBV7-7 | 15 | CASSSGLAGNNEQFF | TGTGCCAGCAGCTCGGGACTAGCGGGGAACAATGAGCAGTTCTTC
- | TRBJ2-5 | once | TRBV3-1/TRBV3-2 | 13 | CASSQQGPGTQYF | TGTGCCAGCAGCCAGCAGGGGCCAGGGACCCAGTACTTC
TRBD1 | TRBJ1-5 | - | TRBV5-1 | 16 | CASSLVPQGPNQPQHF | TGCGCCAGCAGCTTGGTTCCACAGGGGCCGAATCAGCCCCAGCATTTT
- | TRBJ2-7 | - | TRBV7-9 | 16 | CASSLGRGAYTDEQYF | TGTGCCAGCAGCTTGGGGAGGGGGGCTTATACGGACGAGCAGTACTTC
- | TRBJ1-1 | - | TRBV27 | 16 | CASSHARGWEPPEAFF | TGTGCCAGCAGCCACGCAAGAGGGTGGGAGCCCCCTGAAGCTTTCTTT